Below, 27 T cell receptor beta chains from the same sample are listed, as sequenced in a study of T cell responses to AZD1222 COVID-19 vaccine. Produced via immunoSEQ multiplex PCR; TCRdb's table is partial and in-frame only. Of over 130,000 clones listed, about 92% were seen once; the top ten hold 4% to 5.5%. Sequenced material: peripheral blood, taken on day 0 of AZD1222 vaccination. These receptor sequences come from an adult in good health.

The V gene is TRBV5-1, the J gene TRBJ2-5; 10 nucleotides line up with TRBD2. Germline V gene sequence: CDR1 SGHRS, CDR2 YFSETQ. This CDR3 spans 14 amino acids. V gave up 4 bases and J gave up 3 bases; unmatched junction bases: 3. The CDR3 coding sequence is TGCGCCAGCAGCCACGGACTAGCGGAAGAGACCCAGTACTTC. This encodes CASSHGLAEETQYF.

This chain joins TRBV7-8 and TRBJ2-7; D gene uncertain. The CDR3 extends over 14 amino acids. Deletions cut 4 bases from V and 2 bases from J, with 12 bases between. Germline CDR1 SGHVS, CDR2 FQNEAQ. CDR3 amino acids: CASSYTDGTYEQYF. In DNA, the CDR3 is TGTGCCAGCAGCTACACGGACGGCACCTACGAGCAGTACTTC.

This chain uses TRBV3-1 (or the pseudogene TRBV3-2) with TRBJ1-2; D is uncertain. V lost 0 bases and J 8 bases, leaving 10 bases between the germline ends. Per germline, CDR1 LGHDT and CDR2 YNNKEL (reference sequence). The CDR3 is made up of 13 amino acids. Here the CDR3 DNA reads TGTGCCAGCAGCCAAGACGAGGTATTGGGCTACACCTTC. Translated: CASSQDEVLGYTF.

The chain uses TRBV12-3 or TRBV12-4 and TRBJ1-1, with D possibly TRBD1 on 6 matching bases. Trimming shortened V by 3 bases and J by 1 base, and 6 bases separated the two germline ends. The CDR3 runs to 13 residues. CDR3 DNA: TGTGCCAGCAGTTTGGGACAGAACACTGAAGCTTTCTTT. Protein sequence: CASSLGQNTEAFF.

J is TRBJ2-7 and V is TRBV2; perhaps TRBD2 as D (5 bases). Trimming shortened V by 9 bases and J by 6 bases, and 15 bases separated the two germline ends. In germline, CDR1 is SNHLY, CDR2 FYNNEI. This CDR3 spans 12 amino acids. The CDR3 spells CASGRGPREQYF. The CDR3 DNA follows: TGTGCCAGTGGGAGAGGTCCCCGCGAGCAGTACTTC.

The chain is built from TRBV7-6 and TRBJ1-1, with D maybe TRBD1 (5 bases). The CDR3 has 18 residues. V lost 2 bases, J lost 2 bases, and 21 bases lay in between. Germline V gene data show CDR1 as SGHVS and CDR2 as FNYEAQ. CDR3 bases: TGTGCCAGCAGCTTAAAGGATAGGGGTAGACAGACTAACACTGAAGCTTTCTTT. Protein product: CASSLKDRGRQTNTEAFF.

This chain links TRBV25-1 with TRBJ2-5; 7 bases map to TRBD1. This CDR3 is 16 amino acids long. CDR1 and CDR2 from the germline V gene are MGHDK and SYGVNS. V lost 4 bases, J lost 2 bases, and 10 bases stayed unmatched. The CDR3 coding sequence is TGTGCCAGCAGTGGAATAGGGACGGGACAGCAAGAGACCCAGTACTTC. This sequence encodes CASSGIGTGQQETQYF.

The chain is built from TRBV5-8 and TRBJ1-6; 7 bases align to TRBD1. CDR3 length equals 13 residues. Germline loops: CDR1 SGHTS, CDR2 YDEGEE. V was clipped by 10 bases and J by 8 bases; unmatched bases: 9. CDR3 nucleotide sequence: TGTGCCGGCAAGGGGGCGGATGATTCACCCCTCCACTTT. Encoded protein: CAGKGADDSPLHF.

This clone was recorded once. V gene TRBV11-2 combines with J gene TRBJ1-1; 8 bases align to TRBD1. The V gene end was trimmed by 5 bases and the J gene end by 5 bases; junction bases not matched to a gene: 7. Germline V gene sequence: CDR1 SGHAT, CDR2 FQNNGV. There are 14 residues in the CDR3. This CDR3 is CASSRTGRLTEAFF. The CDR3 nucleotides read TGTGCCAGCAGCCGGACAGGGCGATTAACTGAAGCTTTCTTT.

The CDR3 region is CASSVSGEETQYF. CDR3 nucleotides: TGTGCCAGCAGCGTTAGCGGGGAAGAGACCCAGTACTTC. This rearrangement joins TRBV9 to TRBJ2-5, with TRBD2 matching over 8 bases. V gave up 2 bases and J gave up 3 bases; unmatched junction bases: 0. The CDR3 runs to 13 residues. Germline CDR1 SGDLS, CDR2 YYNGEE.

This sequence joins TRBV12-3 or TRBV12-4 and TRBJ2-7; D uncertain. The CDR3 sequence is 12 residues long. V lost 5 bases to trimming and J lost 6 bases, with 11 bases between them. The CDR3 is CASSPTKGEQYF. In nucleotides, the CDR3 is TGTGCCAGCAGTCCTACAAAGGGCGAGCAGTACTTC.

The chain employs TRBV5-1 and TRBJ2-3; 13 bases match TRBD2. Trimming took 3 bases from V and 3 from J; bases not matched to a gene: 4. Germline-derived CDR1 and CDR2 are SGHRS and YFSETQ. The CDR3 has 16 residues. This CDR3 reads CASSSGTSGETDTQYF. CDR3 sequence (DNA): TGCGCCAGCAGCTCTGGGACTAGCGGGGAAACAGATACGCAGTATTTT.

The chain combines TRBV5-6 with TRBJ2-5, with TRBD1 matching over 10 bases. Germline CDR1 reads SGHDT; CDR2 reads YYEEEE. V trimming: 3 bases; J trimming: 5 bases; junction bases outside the gene matches: 7. CDR3 length equals 15 residues. The CDR3 coding sequence is TGTGCCAGCAGCTGGAGGACAGGGGGAGCGGAGACCCAGTACTTC. It is translated as CASSWRTGGAETQYF.

This clone was observed a few times. This chain joins TRBV7-8 and TRBJ1-6; tentative D call: TRBD1 (6 bases). CDR3 size: 14 residues. With 6 bases removed from V and 10 bases from J, the gap between germline ends came to 16 bases. CDR1 is SGHVS, CDR2 FQNEAQ, per germline. CDR3 protein: CASRSTGNRSPLHF. The CDR3 DNA follows: TGTGCCAGCAGATCCACAGGGAATCGATCACCCCTCCACTTT. The complete variable domain, with remaining parts taken from reference TRBV7-8 and TRBJ1-6, reads GAGVSQSPRYKVAKRGQDVALRCDPISGHVSLFWYQQALGQGPEFLTYFQNEAQLDKSGLPSDRFFAERPEGSVSTLKIQRTQQEDSAVYLCASRSTGNRSPLHFGNGTRLTVT.

The chain links TRBV28 to TRBJ1-3; TRBD1 matches at 7 bases. V gave up 6 bases and J gave up 0 bases; unmatched junction bases: 5. The CDR3 sequence is 15 residues long. Germline values: CDR1 MDHEN, CDR2 SYDVKM. CDR3 sequence (DNA): TGTGCCAGCAGCCGACAGGGTGACTCTGGAAACACCATATATTTT. Translation gives CASSRQGDSGNTIYF.

The chain is built from TRBV7-8 and TRBJ1-3, with D possibly matching TRBD1 (6 bases). Trimming took off 5 bases at V and 0 bases at J, with 14 bases between the two ends. The CDR3 is 16 residues long. Looked up from germline, CDR1 is SGHVS and CDR2 is FQNEAQ. DNA of the CDR3: TGTGCCAGCAGCCCACGGGGGGGCATCTCTGGAAACACCATATATTTT. Translation gives CASSPRGGISGNTIYF.

This chain uses TRBV11-2 with TRBJ1-1; possibly TRBD1 for D (5 bases). The CDR3 totals 14 residues. Trimming took 5 bases from V and 4 from J, leaving 14 bases between them. The V gene's germline CDR1 is SGHAT and CDR2 FQNNGV. As DNA, the CDR3 is TGTGCCAGCAGCCGAGACGGGGGGGGCACTGAAGCTTTCTTT. It yields the protein CASSRDGGGTEAFF. The whole variable domain, remainder taken from reference TRBV11-2 and TRBJ1-1, is EAGVAQSPRYKIIEKRQSVAFWCNPISGHATLYWYQQILGQGPKLLIQFQNNGVVDDSQLPKDRFSAERLKGVDSTLKIQPAKLEDSAVYLCASSRDGGGTEAFFGQGTRLTVV.

The chain is built from TRBV9 and TRBJ1-2, with D perhaps matching TRBD1 (5 bases). Germline V lookup: CDR1 SGDLS, CDR2 YYNGEE. The CDR3 is 15 amino acids. V dropped 0 bases and J dropped 0 bases, with 9 bases sitting between them. The chain's CDR3 is CASSVAPGPNYGYTF. CDR3 DNA sequence: TGTGCCAGCAGCGTAGCTCCGGGACCTAACTATGGCTACACCTTC.

The chain links TRBV7-9 to TRBJ2-1, with D possibly being TRBD1 or TRBD2 (5 bases each). Germline CDR1 and CDR2: SEHNR and FQNEAQ (reference sequence). This CDR3 is built from 14 residues. Trimming took 5 bases from V and 0 from J, leaving 8 bases between them. The CDR3 region has the DNA TGTGCCAGCAGCCTTGGGGGCTCCTACAATGAGCAGTTCTTC. Translating gives CASSLGGSYNEQFF.

DNA for the CDR3: TGTGCCAGCAGCCGGGACGGAAACACCATATATTTT. It translates to CASSRDGNTIYF. This chain uses TRBV11-3 with TRBJ1-3; TRBD1 might be the D (5 bases). CDR3 length: 12 residues. Germline loops: CDR1 SGHNT, CDR2 YENEEA. Trimming removed 5 bases at V and 4 bases at J, with 6 bases between.

The rearrangement uses TRBV7-9 and TRBJ1-6; TRBD1 matches 9 bases. The CDR3 contains 18 residues. Trimming at V came to 4 bases and at J to 6 bases, leaving 13 bases not matched to a gene. Per the germline V gene, CDR1 is SEHNR and CDR2 is FQNEAQ (reference sequence). The CDR3 nucleotides are TGTGCCAGCAGCTCCGGGACAGGGTATGAAGTGTTTAATTCACCCCTCCACTTT. It encodes CASSSGTGYEVFNSPLHF.

The gene calls are TRBV2 and TRBJ2-7, with D hard to call. V was shortened by 4 bases and J by 4 bases, with 11 bases between the two germline ends. This CDR3 is built from 13 residues. Germline values: CDR1 SNHLY, CDR2 FYNNEI. CDR3 nucleotide sequence: TGTGCCAGCAGTGTTACGCGTTGGTACGAGCAGTACTTC. It is translated as CASSVTRWYEQYF.

By share, this clone ranks as medium-sized. The chain is built from TRBV11-2 and TRBJ2-2; no clear D gene. CDR1 is SGHAT, CDR2 FQNNGV, per germline. V gave up 8 bases and J gave up 7 bases, with 11 bases separating them. CDR3 length: 12 amino acids. CDR3 DNA: TGTGCCAGCCAAAAAGGCGGCGGGGAGCTGTTTTTT. The encoded protein is CASQKGGGELFF.

The chain carries TRBV28 and TRBJ2-7; D unclear. Germline lookup yields CDR1 MDHEN and CDR2 SYDVKM. This CDR3 spans 11 amino acids. The CDR3 DNA reads TGTGCTATCGGGCGGACCTACGAGCAGTACTTC. Translating gives CAIGRTYEQYF.

The table lists this clone with a count of one. V gene TRBV7-9 combines with J gene TRBJ2-1; the D is unclear. Trimming removed 5 bases from V and 5 bases from J, with 22 bases in between. In germline, CDR1 is SEHNR, CDR2 FQNEAQ (reference sequence). The CDR3 is 17 amino acids. CDR3 in amino acids: CASSPSTGRQVNNEQFF. CDR3 coding DNA: TGTGCCAGCAGCCCCTCCACGGGTCGTCAGGTCAACAATGAGCAGTTCTTC.

This clone was picked up one time. The chain links TRBV18 to TRBJ2-4; D is possibly TRBD2 (7 bases). This CDR3 contains 15 residues. The germline V gene encodes CDR1 KGHSH and CDR2 LQKENI. Trimming took off 6 bases at V and 7 bases at J, with 19 bases between the two ends. In DNA form, the CDR3 reads TGTGCCAGCTCTCCGTCGGGGGGCACCCAGAACATTCAGTACTTC. It yields the protein CASSPSGGTQNIQYF.

The J gene is TRBJ1-2, the V gene TRBV5-1; 7 bases line up with TRBD1. Germline CDR1 reads SGHRS; CDR2 reads YFSETQ. Germline trimming cut 0 bases from V and 8 bases from J; bases unmatched to any gene: 4. The CDR3 runs to 13 residues. The chain's CDR3 is CASSLGTGEGYTF. Here the CDR3 DNA reads TGCGCCAGCAGCTTGGGTACAGGGGAAGGCTACACCTTC.